The 17 T cell receptor beta chains below all came from one sample that was sequenced in a study of T cell clones after liver transplantation (dated 2019 in TCRdb). The library was produced with the immunoSEQ multiplex PCR assay. TCRdb provides this immuneACCESS table in a form limited to in-frame rearrangements. Some clones are lacking; in checked studies, under half of them reflect an unresolved V gene, and why the rest are absent is not known. The sample data list 65,000 to 85,000 clones, and around four fifths of these were observed just once. The top ten clonotypes cover under 2.5% of the sample. The sample in question was CD4+ T cells from blood, obtained less than 50 months after liver transplant. The source of these receptors is a human patient who received a liver transplant. Where a transplant has occurred, the graft donor may have supplied some of the T cells.

The chain links TRBV11-3 to TRBJ1-1; unclear D gene. The CDR3 is 11 residues long. Germline V gene lookup returns CDR1 SGHNT and CDR2 YENEEA. Trimming took off 5 bases at V and 10 bases at J, with 11 bases between the two ends. Here the CDR3 reads CASSNQRVAFF. For the CDR3, the DNA is TGTGCCAGCAGCAATCAGAGGGTAGCTTTCTTT.

This clone was detected once. The V gene is TRBV25-1, the J gene TRBJ1-2; a weak D match, TRBD1 (5 bases). The CDR3 consists of 13 residues. Germline V gene data show CDR1 as MGHDK and CDR2 as SYGVNS. The V gene lost 2 bases and the J gene lost 8 bases, with 12 bases spanning the gap. The CDR3 reads CASSEISRDGYTF. CDR3 sequence (DNA): TGTGCCAGCAGTGAAATTTCAAGGGACGGCTACACCTTC.

The chain recombines TRBV4-2 with TRBJ2-5; maybe TRBD1 (5 bases). This CDR3 has 15 amino acids. The V and J ends lost 1 base and 2 bases respectively, with 11 bases between them. Germline V gene sequence: CDR1 LGHNA, CDR2 YNFKEQ. CDR3 sequence: CASSQGTHTQETQYF. The CDR3 DNA reads TGTGCCAGCAGCCAAGGGACACATACTCAAGAGACCCAGTACTTC.

The V call is TRBV28, the J call TRBJ2-3; D perhaps matches TRBD1 (5 bases). The germline gives CDR1 MDHEN, CDR2 SYDVKM. V lost 2 bases to trimming and J lost 5 bases, with 14 bases between them. CDR3 length: 15 amino acids. As DNA, the CDR3 is TGTGCCAGCAGTTTAAGGCAGGGTTGGATAGATACGCAGTATTTT. Its protein is CASSLRQGWIDTQYF.

The table lists this clone with a few counts. This rearrangement joins TRBV28 to TRBJ1-2; a weak D match, TRBD1 (5 bases). Germline V gene sequence: CDR1 MDHEN, CDR2 SYDVKM. This CDR3 spans 13 amino acids. With 4 bases removed from V and 0 bases from J, the gap between germline ends came to 6 bases. CDR3 nucleotide sequence: TGTGCCAGCAGTTGGACACCTAACTATGGCTACACCTTC. Protein sequence: CASSWTPNYGYTF.

This rearrangement joins TRBV27 to TRBJ2-1; the D is unclear. Per germline, CDR1 MNHEY and CDR2 SMNVEV (reference sequence). The CDR3 has 14 amino acids. Trimming pared 8 bases from V and 5 bases from J, leaving 16 bases between. CDR3 coding DNA: TGTGCCAGCCAGAAGGGTCGCAGCAACAATGAGCAGTTCTTC. Translation: CASQKGRSNNEQFF.

This chain joins TRBV29-1 and TRBJ1-2; possible D gene TRBD1, 5 bases. Germline values: CDR1 SQVTM, CDR2 ANQGSEA. This CDR3 contains 10 residues. With 4 bases removed from V and 8 bases from J, the gap between germline ends came to 8 bases. The CDR3 loop is CSVVQGGYTF. CDR3 coding DNA: TGCAGCGTTGTCCAGGGAGGCTACACCTTC.

The rearrangement uses TRBV19 and TRBJ1-5; perhaps TRBD1 as D (5 bases). The ends were cut back, 5 bases at V and 9 bases at J, with 29 bases in the middle. The CDR3 has 18 residues. Germline CDR1 LNHDA, CDR2 SQIVND (reference sequence). CDR3 nucleotide sequence: TGTGCCAGTAGTCATACCCAAACCCACAGGACCGTTAGGCCGCCCCAGCATTTT. Protein sequence: CASSHTQTHRTVRPPQHF.

The V gene is TRBV5-6, the J gene TRBJ1-2; D unclear. Trimming removed 5 bases from V and 4 bases from J, with 15 bases in between. This CDR3 is 14 amino acids long. Looked up from germline, CDR1 is SGHDT and CDR2 is YYEEEE. The CDR3 reads CASRLDVTGYGYTF. The CDR3 coding sequence is TGTGCCAGCAGACTGGACGTGACTGGCTATGGCTACACCTTC.

The genes are TRBV4-1 and TRBJ1-1; TRBD1 aligns across 10 bases. Trimming removed 5 bases from V and 4 bases from J; junction bases left unmatched: 4. The germline V gene encodes CDR1 MGHRA and CDR2 YSYEKL. The length of the CDR3 is 14 residues. The CDR3 region is CASSYGTGATEAFF. DNA for the CDR3: TGCGCCAGCAGCTACGGGACAGGGGCCACTGAAGCTTTCTTT.

The chain recombines TRBV30 with TRBJ1-5; TRBD1 agrees at 11 bases. Germline CDR1 GTSNPN, CDR2 SVGIG (reference sequence). The CDR3 is 15 amino acids. V shed 2 bases and J 5 bases; nucleotides not matched to a gene: 5. In DNA, the CDR3 is TGTGCCTGGAGTAAAGGGACAGGGGGACATCAGCCCCAGCATTTT. This translates into CAWSKGTGGHQPQHF. The complete variable domain, with remaining parts taken from reference TRBV30 and TRBJ1-5, reads SQTIHQWPATLVQPVGSPLSLECTVEGTSNPNLYWYRQAAGRGLQLLFYSVGIGQISSEVPQNLSASRPQDRQFILSSKKLLLSDSGFYLCAWSKGTGGHQPQHFGDGTRLSIL.

This clone was recorded a few times. V is TRBV7-8 and J is TRBJ1-2; possibly TRBD1 for D (5 bases). Germline CDR1 SGHVS, CDR2 FQNEAQ. This CDR3 is built from 12 residues. V gave up 5 bases and J gave up 8 bases, with 12 bases separating them. CDR3 sequence (DNA): TGTGCCAGCAGCCTCCTTGGGGGAGGCTACACCTTC. Translating it yields CASSLLGGGYTF.

The chain uses TRBV5-6 and TRBJ2-3; 11 bases match TRBD1. Germline lookup yields CDR1 SGHDT and CDR2 YYEEEE. J was trimmed by 2 bases and V by 4 bases; bases with no gene match: 3. The CDR3 consists of 15 residues. CDR3 sequence (DNA): TGTGCCAGCAGCCGGGACAGGGGGAACACAGATACGCAGTATTTT. Translated: CASSRDRGNTDTQYF.

V and J are TRBV4-3 and TRBJ2-1; TRBD2 matches at 9 bases. The V segment lost 6 bases and the J segment 6 bases; nucleotides outside the gene matches: 9. Germline V CDR1 and CDR2: LGHNA, YSLEER. CDR3 size: 15 residues. CDR3 in amino acids: CASSRGTSPSNEQFF. In DNA form, the CDR3 reads TGCGCCAGCAGTCGCGGGACTAGCCCCTCCAATGAGCAGTTCTTC.

This clone was seen once. The V gene is TRBV30, the J gene TRBJ1-5; tentatively, D is TRBD1 (5 bases). Germline V CDR1 and CDR2: GTSNPN, SVGIG (reference sequence). The CDR3 totals 13 residues. As DNA, the CDR3 is TGTAAACTTAATAGGGGCGAGGATCAGCCCCAGCATTTT. It encodes CKLNRGEDQPQHF.

V gene TRBV4-2 combines with J gene TRBJ2-5, with 7 bases fitting TRBD2. Trimming took 4 bases from V and 1 from J; bases not matched to a gene: 9. Germline V gives CDR1 LGHNA, CDR2 YNFKEQ. The CDR3 covers 16 residues. This CDR3 is CASSRGRGSRQETQYF. CDR3 coding DNA: TGTGCCAGCAGCCGAGGGCGGGGGAGTCGCCAAGAGACCCAGTACTTC.

The CDR3 nucleotides read TGTGCCAGCAGATCTGCAGGGAAGACCTCCTACGAGCAGTACTTC. It codes for CASRSAGKTSYEQYF. This chain uses TRBV28 with TRBJ2-7; weak D call: TRBD1 (5 bases). CDR1 is MDHEN and CDR2 is SYDVKM in the germline V gene. Trimming left V 6 bases short and J 0 bases short, with 15 bases between. This CDR3 has 15 amino acids.